The 20 T cell receptor beta chains given below trace back to one sample, sequenced in a study of blood T cells in healthy people across ages. Using a J-beta primer mix together with a sample-barcoded 5' primer, a second PCR was run for roughly 6 to 12 cycles. TCRdb ran MiXCR on the 5' RACE reads and lists one entry per CDR3 protein. The sample includes over 600,000 distinct CDR3 sequences, roughly 43% of them seen just once. Source material: blood. The receptors here all came from a man older than 75 in good health.

The rearrangement joins TRBV15 to TRBJ2-1; 7 bases fit TRBD1. This CDR3 comprises 15 residues. V trimming: 2 bases; J trimming: 1 base; junction bases outside the gene matches: 2. CDR1 and CDR2 from the germline V gene are LNHNV and YYDKDF (reference sequence). CDR3 bases: TGTGCCACCAGCAGATCGGGACAGTCCTACAATGAGCAGTTCTTC. Encoded protein: CATSRSGQSYNEQFF.

The rearrangement links TRBV4-1 to TRBJ2-1; D possibly uses TRBD1 or TRBD2 (7 bases each). The CDR3 extends over 15 amino acids. Germline CDR1 is MGHRA and CDR2 is YSYEKL. The V gene lost 3 bases and the J gene lost 7 bases, with 16 bases spanning the gap. CDR3: CASSHDTGEGNEQFF. For the CDR3, the DNA is TGCGCCAGCAGCCACGACACAGGGGAGGGTAATGAGCAGTTCTTC.

This clonotype occurred a few times. The chain has TRBV7-6 and TRBJ1-4, with no clear D. V was shortened by 1 base and J by 1 base, with 7 bases between the two germline ends. Germline V gene sequence: CDR1 SGHVS, CDR2 FNYEAQ. There are 15 residues in the CDR3. The CDR3 DNA follows: TGTGCCAGCAGCTTAGTGGGGAGAACTAATGAAAAACTGTTTTTT. Translation gives CASSLVGRTNEKLFF.

The V and J genes are TRBV10-2 and TRBJ2-5; 8 bases agree with TRBD2. Germline V gene data show CDR1 as WSHSY and CDR2 as SAAADI. This CDR3 spans 16 amino acids. V shed 6 bases and J 2 bases; nucleotides not matched to a gene: 11. The CDR3: CASRASPRGGQETQYF. The CDR3 DNA sequence: TGCGCCAGCAGAGCCTCCCCACGGGGGGGGCAAGAGACCCAGTACTTC.

This rearrangement joins TRBV6-5 to TRBJ1-1; TRBD1 is a possible D gene (6 bases). CDR1 MNHEY and CDR2 SVGAGI come from the germline V gene. The CDR3 extends over 14 amino acids. V gave up 5 bases and J gave up 2 bases, with 12 bases separating them. The CDR3, as DNA: TGTGCCAGCAGTCGACAGGACGGCAACACTGAAGCTTTCTTT. As protein: CASSRQDGNTEAFF.

The rearrangement links TRBV29-1 to TRBJ2-7; 8 nucleotides line up with TRBD1. V gave up 4 bases and J gave up 7 bases; unmatched junction bases: 18. Germline V gives CDR1 SQVTM, CDR2 ANQGSEA. The CDR3 is made up of 16 amino acids. CDR3 in DNA: TGCAGCGTTGGTCAGGGGGCGTCCCCCTGGAGCAATGAGCAGTACTTC. Protein sequence: CSVGQGASPWSNEQYF.

The chain carries TRBV6-1 and TRBJ2-2, with TRBD2 identical over 7 bases. Germline lookup yields CDR1 MNHNS and CDR2 SASEGT. The CDR3 has 17 amino acids. Germline trimming cut 0 bases from V and 5 bases from J; bases unmatched to any gene: 9. The CDR3 DNA sequence: TGTGCCAGCAGTGAAGCGCAACTAGCGAGACAAACCGGGGAGCTGTTTTTT. This sequence encodes CASSEAQLARQTGELFF.

This clonotype was counted between two and nine times. This chain connects TRBV7-2 to TRBJ2-7, with TRBD1 matching 7 bases. The CDR3 loop spans 16 amino acids. Germline V CDR1 and CDR2: SGHTA, FQGNSA. V lost 0 bases to trimming and J lost 3 bases; unmatched junction nucleotides: 8. The DNA of the CDR3 is TGTGCCAGCAGCTTAGCCTGGACAGGTTCTGACTACGAGCAGTACTTC. It yields the protein CASSLAWTGSDYEQYF. The full variable domain, its missing parts supplied by reference TRBV7-2 and TRBJ2-7, is GAGVSQSPSNKVTEKGKDVELRCDPISGHTALYWYRQSLGQGLEFLIYFQGNSAPDKSGLPSDRFSAERTGGSVSTLTIQRTQQEDSAVYLCASSLAWTGSDYEQYFGPGTRLTVT.

This clonotype was picked up many times. V is TRBV25-1 and J is TRBJ2-5, with TRBD2 matching over 10 bases. The CDR3 contains 17 residues. Trimming at V came to 4 bases and at J to 4 bases, leaving 12 bases not matched to a gene. The germline V gene encodes CDR1 MGHDK and CDR2 SYGVNS. CDR3 loop: CASSVGPSGSFRETQYF. The CDR3 region has the DNA TGTGCCAGCAGTGTGGGGCCTAGCGGGAGTTTTAGAGAGACCCAGTACTTC.

This clonotype was recorded a few times. This sequence joins TRBV6-2 or TRBV6-3 and TRBJ2-2; D unresolved. Germline CDR1 MNHEY, CDR2 SVGEGT. V lost 7 bases and J 2 bases, leaving 8 bases between the germline ends. This CDR3 region has 13 residues. CDR3 sequence (DNA): TGTGCCAGCAAAAGGGAAAACACCGGGGAGCTGTTTTTT. It specifies CASKRENTGELFF.

This clonotype was counted between two and nine times. This may stem from a read error, because a much larger clone lies one nucleotide away. The chain couples TRBV25-1 to TRBJ1-2, with D uncertain. Germline V gives CDR1 MGHDK, CDR2 SYGVNS. The V and J ends lost 3 bases and 1 base respectively, with 3 bases between them. This CDR3 contains 12 residues. In DNA, the CDR3 is TGTGCCAGCAGTGATATTAACTATGGCTACACCTTC. Residues: CASSDINYGYTF.

V gene TRBV6-5 combines with J gene TRBJ2-1; D is unresolved. This CDR3 region has 14 residues. The germline CDR1 and CDR2 sequences are MNHEY and SVGAGI. The V end lost 4 bases, the J end lost 5 bases, and 12 bases lay between the germline ends. Here the CDR3 DNA reads TGTGCCAGCAGTTCTCAAGGGCCGGACAATGAGCAGTTCTTC. Its translation is CASSSQGPDNEQFF.

This clonotype was found a few times. CDR3 DNA sequence: TGTGCCAGCAGCGTAGGTTCGAGACAGGGTGTGAGTGGGGCCAACGTCCTGACTTTC. It is translated as CASSVGSRQGVSGANVLTF. This chain connects TRBV9 to TRBJ2-6; 7 positions agree with TRBD1. The CDR3 has 19 amino acids. J gave up 3 bases and V 0 bases, and 12 bases lay outside the gene matches. Germline V gives CDR1 SGDLS, CDR2 YYNGEE.

As for this clonotype: Just one base apart from a much larger clone, this may be a read error. The rearrangement links TRBV7-2 to TRBJ2-7; 9 nucleotides match TRBD2. With 7 bases clipped from V and 2 bases from J, the junction kept 15 bases outside the gene matches. This CDR3 spans 17 amino acids. The germline gives CDR1 SGHTA, CDR2 FQGNSA. The CDR3 region is CASNFPRASGATYEQYF. Here the CDR3 DNA reads TGTGCCAGCAACTTCCCGCGGGCTAGCGGGGCCACCTACGAGCAGTACTTC. The full variable domain, in which reference TRBV7-2 and TRBJ2-7 provide the parts outside the CDR3, is GAGVSQSPSNKVTEKGKDVELRCDPISGHTALYWYRQSLGQGLEFLIYFQGNSAPDKSGLPSDRFSAERTGGSVSTLTIQRTQQEDSAVYLCASNFPRASGATYEQYFGPGTRLTVT.

This clonotype was seen a few times. The rearrangement uses TRBV6-5 and TRBJ1-2; 12 bases align to TRBD1. The CDR3 is made up of 20 amino acids. CDR1 is MNHEY and CDR2 is SVGAGI in the germline V gene. The J segment lost 4 bases and the V segment lost 0 bases, leaving 15 bases of the junction unmatched. The CDR3 protein is CASSYSRLGDRGQSGYGYTF. In DNA form, the CDR3 reads TGTGCCAGCAGTTACTCTAGGCTCGGGGACAGGGGGCAATCCGGCTATGGCTACACCTTC.

The sample holds one count of this clonotype. V is TRBV7-2 and J is TRBJ2-7, with 8 bases aligning to TRBD1. The end of the DNA aligns better with TRBJ2-5, so the J call may be wrong. Per the germline V gene, CDR1 is SGHTA and CDR2 is FQGNSA. This CDR3 has 16 amino acids. CDR3 DNA sequence: TGTGCCAGCAACCCTGACAGGGGCTCGGTTCGGGAGACCCAGTACTTC. Translation: CASNPDRGSVRETQYF.

To note about this clonotype: Sequence at one end of the junction differs from germline and may be a read error. The genes are TRBV9 and TRBJ2-2, with unresolved D. The CDR3 consists of 15 residues. Germline CDR1 SGDLS, CDR2 YYNGEE. The CDR3: CAGSERPSLPGELFF. The CDR3 coding sequence is TGTGCCGGCAGCGAGCGCCCCAGCTTGCCCGGGGAGCTGTTTTTT.

The chain has TRBV9 and TRBJ2-1; 9 bases are shared with TRBD2. This CDR3 contains 16 residues. With V trimmed by 4 bases and J by 6 bases, 11 bases remained unmatched. The germline gives CDR1 SGDLS, CDR2 YYNGEE. CDR3 DNA sequence: TGTGCCAGCAGCCCCCCGGCGGCGGGGGGGGTCAATGAGCAGTTCTTC. Translating it yields CASSPPAAGGVNEQFF.

V and J are TRBV5-1 and TRBJ2-4, with D perhaps matching TRBD2 (5 bases). This CDR3 has 14 amino acids. Germline V gene lookup returns CDR1 SGHRS and CDR2 YFSETQ. Trimming removed 0 bases at V and 13 bases at J, with 17 bases between. The CDR3: CASSLAVTPGEQYF. In nucleotides, the CDR3 is TGCGCCAGCAGCTTGGCCGTGACTCCCGGGGAGCAGTACTTC.

Concerning this clonotype itself: Sequence at one end of the junction differs from germline and may be a read error. The rearrangement uses TRBV29-1 and TRBJ2-5; D is undetermined. The CDR3 loop spans 15 amino acids. Germline loops: CDR1 SQVTM, CDR2 ANQGSEA. The CDR3 loop reads CSIEELAAMGETQYF. CDR3 coding DNA: TGCAGCATTGAGGAATTAGCAGCTATGGGGGAGACCCAGTACTTC.